One T cell receptor (beta chain) is described in this entry. This clonotype showed up many times. What antigen it recognizes has not been identified. Base qualities are not provided; no much larger clone lies one nucleotide away. This sample was taken from a study of Graves' ophthalmopathy and Graves' hyperthyroidism (dated by TCRdb to the late 2010s). Study-level background: Peripheral blood was collected at initial diagnosis, before any treatment. The study used TCR beta repertoire signatures to distinguish Graves' ophthalmopathy from Graves' hyperthyroidism and to predict progression to ophthalmopathy. In total, approximately 140 blood samples were TCR-sequenced: 40 to 45 ophthalmopathy, around 75 hyperthyroidism and approximately 17 hyperthyroidism-to-ophthalmopathy patients. To explore V-J signatures distinguishing ophthalmopathy from hyperthyroidism, a discovery set of about a hundred patients (about 41 ophthalmopathy, 55 to 60 stable hyperthyroidism) was enrolled. The independent validation cohort included 18 hyperthyroidism patients plus 17 patients who later progressed from hyperthyroidism to ophthalmopathy. In roughly six hyperthyroidism patients, T-cell repertoires of thyroid tissue and blood were compared. Following sampling, methimazole starting at 30 mg daily was administered to hyperthyroidism patients, and high-dose intravenous methylprednisolone was administered to ophthalmopathy patients. Summary of the overall study and its limitations: In validation, the model predicted ophthalmopathy progression with less than 71% sensitivity and 72.22% specificity; approximately 12 predicted patients were CT-confirmed with GO in a median of 6.5 months. Sample size was not predetermined statistically, and investigators were not blinded to group allocation. Ophthalmopathy was separated from stable hyperthyroidism by the 13-signature model with around 88% sensitivity and 81.08% specificity in cross-validation and with 80%/75% in the test set. Among expanded thyroid clonotypes with frequency above 0.001, most also showed up in blood, which suggests that blood repertoires may reflect the thyroid immune response.

For repertoire sequencing, TCR beta CDR3 regions were amplified from RNA transcripts. The first round was an RT-PCR using HTBI primers with the Qiagen OneStep RT-PCR kit, and this first round was followed by a second-round multiplex PCR, then size selection and purification. Libraries were sequenced paired-end with 100 bp reads on an Illumina HiSeq2000. The study's own analysis went as follows. SOAPnuke was used for read processing, and reads with adapters, uncalled bases, a mean Phred below 15, or no exact constant-primer or identifier match were discarded. COPE v1.2.5 was used to merge the high-quality paired reads. Clonotypes were defined as unique nucleotide sequences and were aligned to IMGT TRB V, D and J references using MiTCR v1.1. Analysis was restricted to V-J combinations with a frequency above 0.0001, which covered approximately 99% of repertoires. For each V-J combination, a TCR clonal expansion and chaos score was defined as the ratio of F50 clonal expansion to chaos observed in the TCRdist matrix. Features were reduced by Welch's t-statistics and random forest to some 13 V-J combinations, which fed a naive Bayes classifier. The similarity between thyroid and blood repertoires was quantified using the Morisita-Horn index. The raw public reads went through TCRdb reprocessing: fastp at Q25, MiXCR clone calling, in-frame beta chains kept. Rows with a matching CDR3 protein are joined into one entry that keeps the most common DNA and genes. TCRdb assigned the V and J calls; the authors' analysis was not used. The sample table lists 400,000 or so distinct CDR3 sequences, about 18% of them with a count of one. Roughly 2.4% of the sample lies in the top ten.

A patient counted as having stable hyperthyroidism if there was no progression to ophthalmopathy within 18 months of follow-up. Patients with hyperthyroidism were aged 18 to 65 years, had been newly diagnosed, and had a disease duration of less than 2 months. Patients were excluded if they had other autoimmune diseases, uncontrolled infections, pregnancy or lactation. Clinical symptoms, serum thyroxine, TRAb, thyroid ultrasound and orbital computed tomography were used for diagnosis. Ficoll-Paque density gradient centrifugation was used to isolate PBMCs from around 10 ml of fresh peripheral blood. Trizol reagent was used to extract the total RNA, and its quality was then checked on an Agilent 2100 Bioanalyzer. CDR1 LNHNV and CDR2 YYDKDF were looked up in the germline V gene (reference sequence). The V and J ends are trimmed by 0 bases and 0 bases, leaving 8 bases between them. Spanning cysteine to phenylalanine, the CDR3 consists of 16 amino acids. This entry keeps only the CDR3 DNA: 48 bases, framed from base 1.

This sequence was found in an adult woman with stable Graves' hyperthyroidism. The rearrangement combines TRBV15 with TRBJ2-2, with the D gene not clear enough to name. Sequencing input: peripheral blood. The CDR3 protein sequence reads: CATSRDHLANTGELFF. The sequence in DNA is TGTGCCACCAGCAGAGACCACCTTGCGAACACCGGGGAGCTGTTTTTT.